This T cell receptor (beta chain) was recovered during a study of graft-versus-host responses after intestinal transplantation. Study background: Each patient got anti-thymocyte globulin induction, then tacrolimus and steroids for around three years.

Regarding this clone: The antigen is undetermined.

The J segment lost 3 bases and the V segment lost 4 bases, leaving 7 bases of the junction unmatched. Germline loops: CDR1 SGHTA, CDR2 FQGNSA. The CDR3 runs to 16 residues. Processing was applied to graft tissue in order to liberate intraepithelial and lamina propria lymphocytes. Using immunoSEQ multiplex PCR, the repertoire was profiled, and TCRdb retains in-frame clones only, with some absent. The sample lists about 19,000 clones, around three quarters occurring once. Study conclusions and caveats: Allograft clonal ratios (graft-versus-host to host-versus-graft) were high in patients who had graft-donor T cell macrochimerism. Circulating GvH clones peaking coincided with falling HvG clones soon after transplant.

The gene calls are TRBV7-2 and TRBJ1-5, with 9 bases matching TRBD1. The material sequenced was ileum tissue, taken around 20 days after intestinal transplant. This receptor was identified in a human patient who received an intestinal transplant, so some T cells may come from the graft donor. The DNA for the CDR3 is TGTGCCAGCAGCTGCCGGGACAGGGATGTCAATCAGCCCCAGCATTTT. Its translation: CASSCRDRDVNQPQHF.